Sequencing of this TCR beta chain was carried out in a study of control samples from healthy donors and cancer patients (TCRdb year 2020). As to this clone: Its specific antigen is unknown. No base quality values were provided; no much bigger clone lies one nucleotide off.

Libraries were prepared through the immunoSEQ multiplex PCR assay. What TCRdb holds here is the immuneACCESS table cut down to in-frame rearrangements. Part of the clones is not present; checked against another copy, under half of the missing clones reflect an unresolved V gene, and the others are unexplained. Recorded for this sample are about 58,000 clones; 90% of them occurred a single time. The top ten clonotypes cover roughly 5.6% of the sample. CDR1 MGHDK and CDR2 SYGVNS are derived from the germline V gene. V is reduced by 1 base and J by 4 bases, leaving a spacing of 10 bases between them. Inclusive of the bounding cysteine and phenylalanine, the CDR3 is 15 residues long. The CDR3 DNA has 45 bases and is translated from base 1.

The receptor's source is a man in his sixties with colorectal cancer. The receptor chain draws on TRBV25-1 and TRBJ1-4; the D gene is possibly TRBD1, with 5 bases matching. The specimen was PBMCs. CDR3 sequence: CASSEFGGGNEKLFF. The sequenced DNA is TGTGCCAGCAGTGAATTTGGGGGAGGTAATGAAAAACTGTTTTTT.